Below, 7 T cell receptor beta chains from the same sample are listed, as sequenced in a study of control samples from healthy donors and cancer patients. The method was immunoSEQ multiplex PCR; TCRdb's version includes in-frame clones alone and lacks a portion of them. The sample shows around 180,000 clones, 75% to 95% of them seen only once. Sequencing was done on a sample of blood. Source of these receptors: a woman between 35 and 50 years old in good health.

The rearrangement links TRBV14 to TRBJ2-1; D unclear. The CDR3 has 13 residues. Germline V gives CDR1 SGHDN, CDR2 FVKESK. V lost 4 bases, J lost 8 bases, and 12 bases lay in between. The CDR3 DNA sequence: TGTGCCAGCAGCCGGGCCATTGTGGATGAGCAGTTCTTC. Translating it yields CASSRAIVDEQFF.

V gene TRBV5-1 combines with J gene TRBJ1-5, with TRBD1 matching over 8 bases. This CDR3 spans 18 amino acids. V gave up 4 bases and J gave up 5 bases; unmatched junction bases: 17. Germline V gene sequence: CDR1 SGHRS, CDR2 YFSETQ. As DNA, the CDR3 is TGCGCCAGCAGCCCAAGCCTCACCAAAGGGACAGGTTATCAGCCCCAGCATTTT. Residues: CASSPSLTKGTGYQPQHF.

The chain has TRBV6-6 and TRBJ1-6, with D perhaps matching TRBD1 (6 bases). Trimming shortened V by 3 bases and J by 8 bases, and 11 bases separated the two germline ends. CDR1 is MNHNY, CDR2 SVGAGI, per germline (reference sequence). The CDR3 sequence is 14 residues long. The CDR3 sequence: CASSYGGGDSPLHF. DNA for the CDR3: TGTGCCAGCAGTTATGGGGGCGGGGATTCACCCCTCCACTTT.

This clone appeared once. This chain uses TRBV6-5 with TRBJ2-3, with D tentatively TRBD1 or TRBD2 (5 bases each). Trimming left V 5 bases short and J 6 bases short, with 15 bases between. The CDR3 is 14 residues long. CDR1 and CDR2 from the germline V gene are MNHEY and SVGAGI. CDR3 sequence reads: CASSHRDLRDTQYF. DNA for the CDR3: TGTGCCAGCAGTCACCGGGACCTTCGTGATACGCAGTATTTT.

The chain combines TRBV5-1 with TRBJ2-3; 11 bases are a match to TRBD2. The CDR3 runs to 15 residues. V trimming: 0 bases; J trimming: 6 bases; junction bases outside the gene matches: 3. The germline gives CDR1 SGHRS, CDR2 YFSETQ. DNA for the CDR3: TGCGCCAGCAGCTTGGGACTAGCGGGGTGGGATACGCAGTATTTT. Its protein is CASSLGLAGWDTQYF. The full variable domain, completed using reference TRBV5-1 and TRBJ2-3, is KAGVTQTPRYLIKTRGQQVTLSCSPISGHRSVSWYQQTPGQGLQFLFEYFSETQRNKGNFPGRFSGRQFSNSRSEMNVSTLELGDSALYLCASSLGLAGWDTQYFGPGTRLTVL.

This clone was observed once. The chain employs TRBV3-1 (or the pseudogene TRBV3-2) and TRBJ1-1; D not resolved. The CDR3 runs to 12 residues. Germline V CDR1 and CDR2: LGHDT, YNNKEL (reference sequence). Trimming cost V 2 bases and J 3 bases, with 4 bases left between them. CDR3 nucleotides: TGTGCCAGCAGCCAAAGGGACACTGAAGCTTTCTTT. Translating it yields CASSQRDTEAFF.

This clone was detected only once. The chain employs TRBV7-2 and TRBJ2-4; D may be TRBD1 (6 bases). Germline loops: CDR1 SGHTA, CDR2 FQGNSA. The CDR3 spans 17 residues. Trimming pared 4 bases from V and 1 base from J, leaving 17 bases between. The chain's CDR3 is CASSSWTVQLAKNIQYF. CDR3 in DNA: TGTGCCAGCAGCTCCTGGACAGTTCAACTGGCCAAAAACATTCAGTACTTC.